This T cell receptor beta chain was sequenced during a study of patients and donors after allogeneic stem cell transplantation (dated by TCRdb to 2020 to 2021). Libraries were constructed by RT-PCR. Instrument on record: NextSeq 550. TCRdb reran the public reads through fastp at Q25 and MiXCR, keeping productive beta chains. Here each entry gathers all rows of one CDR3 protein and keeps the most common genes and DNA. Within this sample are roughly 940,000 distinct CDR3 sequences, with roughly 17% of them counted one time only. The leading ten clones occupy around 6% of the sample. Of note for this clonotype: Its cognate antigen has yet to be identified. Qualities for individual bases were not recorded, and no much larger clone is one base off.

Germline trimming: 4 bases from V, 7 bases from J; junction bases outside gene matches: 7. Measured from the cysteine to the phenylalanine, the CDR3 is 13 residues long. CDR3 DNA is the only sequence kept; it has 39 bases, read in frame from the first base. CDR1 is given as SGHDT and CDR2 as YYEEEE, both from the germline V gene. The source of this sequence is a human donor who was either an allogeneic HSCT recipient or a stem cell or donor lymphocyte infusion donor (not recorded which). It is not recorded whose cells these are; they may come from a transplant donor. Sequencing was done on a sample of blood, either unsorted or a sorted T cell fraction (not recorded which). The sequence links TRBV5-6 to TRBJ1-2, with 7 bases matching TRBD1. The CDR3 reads CASSIADRAGYTF. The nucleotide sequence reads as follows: TGTGCCAGCAGCATAGCCGACAGGGCTGGCTACACCTTC. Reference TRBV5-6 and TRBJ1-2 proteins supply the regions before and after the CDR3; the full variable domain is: DAGVTQSPTHLIKTRGQQVTLRCSPKSGHDTVSWYQQALGQGPQFIFQYYEEEERQRGNFPDRFSGHQFPNYSSELNVNALLLGDSALYLCASSIADRAGYTFGSGTRLTVV.